The TCR beta chain under discussion was sequenced for a study of technical replicates of blood from a handful of donors. Sequencing was performed with immunoSEQ multiplex PCR; in TCRdb, only in-frame clones are kept and a portion is missing. The sample records more than 65,000 clones, 95% to 98% being singletons. The V end lost 0 bases, the J end lost 7 bases, and 12 bases lay between the germline ends. The CDR3 consists of 14 residues. Germline CDR1 SEHNR, CDR2 FQNEAQ (reference sequence). The TCR originated in a human donor in good health. The chain links TRBV7-9 to TRBJ1-2; D unclear. Source material: T cells isolated from PBMCs. The DNA of the CDR3 is TGTGCCAGCAGCTTAGCTAGGAACCGGGGTGGCTACACCTTC. Its translation: CASSLARNRGGYTF. Full variable domain (remainder filled in from reference TRBV7-9 and TRBJ1-2): DTGVSQNPRHKITKRGQNVTFRCDPISEHNRLYWYRQTLGQGPEFLTYFQNEAQLEKSRLLSDRFSAERPKGSFSTLEIQRTEQGDSAMYLCASSLARNRGGYTFGSGTRLTVV.